The count of the clone carrying this T cell receptor beta chain is one. The record originates from a study of shared clonotypes between healthy human individuals. The CDR3 has 15 amino acids. V lost 1 base and J lost 8, with 18 bases in between. Germline values: CDR1 SGDLS, CDR2 YYNGEE. Sequencing was performed with immunoSEQ multiplex PCR; in TCRdb, only in-frame clones are kept and a portion is missing. Seen here are just over 2,000,000 clones, approximately 94% observed once, and the top ten hold more than 0.95%. CD8 cells regarded as naive lacked CD45RO, were positively chosen for CCR7, and omitted terminally differentiated effector memory CD45RA+ cells.

The chain has TRBV9 and TRBJ1-2; D not certain. Sequenced material: naive CD8+ T cells sorted from blood. This receptor was obtained from a man aged 18-30 years in good health. CDR3 nucleotides: TGTGCCAGCAGCGTATCAACCACCTCATCTGAGGGCTACACCTTC. It codes for CASSVSTTSSEGYTF. Full variable domain (rest looked up from reference TRBV9 and TRBJ1-2): DSGVTQTPKHLITATGQRVTLRCSPRSGDLSVYWYQQSLDQGLQFLIQYYNGEERAKGNILERFSAQQFPDLHSELNLSSLELGDSALYFCASSVSTTSSEGYTFGSGTRLTVV.